This T cell receptor beta chain was sequenced for a study of blood T cell repertoires in COVID-19. Study in general: Sources were T cells, B-cell-depleted T cells, or PBMCs; the material itself was cDNA or gDNA.

In the study's own analysis: Amplification of reference gene primers provided the estimated nucleated cell counts. TCRdb's copy holds only in-frame clones and misses some; the assay was immunoSEQ multiplex PCR. That table furnishes V, J and clone size, whereas the DNA furnished D and trimming. The table records 250,000 to 300,000 clones, 81% of them present only once. V lost 2 bases, J lost 7 bases, and 9 bases stayed unmatched. The length of the CDR3 is 15 residues. CDR1 and CDR2 from the germline V gene are SGHDT and YYEEEE. The clonotype was recovered from a woman aged 55-70 years with active or convalescent COVID-19. The chain combines TRBV5-6 with TRBJ1-1; 9 bases map to TRBD1. What was sequenced was peripheral blood. CDR3 in amino acids: CASSLFPGQGLEAFF. The CDR3 coding sequence is TGTGCCAGCAGCTTATTCCCGGGACAGGGCCTTGAAGCTTTCTTT.